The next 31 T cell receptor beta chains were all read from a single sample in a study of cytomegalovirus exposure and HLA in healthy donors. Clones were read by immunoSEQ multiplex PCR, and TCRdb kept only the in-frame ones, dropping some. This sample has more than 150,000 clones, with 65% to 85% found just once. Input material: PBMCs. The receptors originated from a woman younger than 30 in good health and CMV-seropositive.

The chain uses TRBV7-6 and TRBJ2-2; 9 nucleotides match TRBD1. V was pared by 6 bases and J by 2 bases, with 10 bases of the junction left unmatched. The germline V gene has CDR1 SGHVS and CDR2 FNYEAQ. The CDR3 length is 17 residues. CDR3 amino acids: CASSIGLGQGNTGELFF. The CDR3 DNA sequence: TGTGCCAGCAGTATTGGGTTGGGACAGGGTAACACCGGGGAGCTGTTTTTT.

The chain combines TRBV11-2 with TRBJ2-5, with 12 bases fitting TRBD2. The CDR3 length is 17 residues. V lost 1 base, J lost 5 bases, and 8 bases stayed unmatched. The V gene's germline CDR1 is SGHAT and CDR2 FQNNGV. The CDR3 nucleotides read TGTGCCAGCAGCTTAGGGCGTCTAGCGGGGGGGGTGGAGACCCAGTACTTC. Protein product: CASSLGRLAGGVETQYF. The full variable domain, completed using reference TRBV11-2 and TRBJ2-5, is EAGVAQSPRYKIIEKRQSVAFWCNPISGHATLYWYQQILGQGPKLLIQFQNNGVVDDSQLPKDRFSAERLKGVDSTLKIQPAKLEDSAVYLCASSLGRLAGGVETQYFGPGTRLLVL.

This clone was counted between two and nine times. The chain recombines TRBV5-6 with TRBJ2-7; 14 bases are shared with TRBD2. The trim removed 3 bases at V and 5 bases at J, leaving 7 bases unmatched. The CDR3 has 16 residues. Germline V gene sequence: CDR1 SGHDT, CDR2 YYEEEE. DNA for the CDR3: TGTGCCAGCAGCTCCCGACTAGCGGGGGGGCCTGACGAGCAGTACTTC. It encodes CASSSRLAGGPDEQYF.

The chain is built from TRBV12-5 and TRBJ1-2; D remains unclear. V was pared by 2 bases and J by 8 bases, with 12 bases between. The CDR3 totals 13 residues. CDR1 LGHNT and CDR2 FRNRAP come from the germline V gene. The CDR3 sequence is CASGLMGSSGYTF. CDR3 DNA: TGTGCTAGTGGTTTGATGGGGAGCTCGGGCTACACCTTC.

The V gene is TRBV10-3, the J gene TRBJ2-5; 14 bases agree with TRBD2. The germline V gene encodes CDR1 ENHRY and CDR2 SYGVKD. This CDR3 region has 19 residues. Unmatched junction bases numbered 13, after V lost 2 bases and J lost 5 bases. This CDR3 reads CAISEVFGLAGGHEETQYF. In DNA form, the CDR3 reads TGTGCCATCAGTGAGGTGTTTGGACTAGCGGGGGGTCATGAGGAGACCCAGTACTTC.

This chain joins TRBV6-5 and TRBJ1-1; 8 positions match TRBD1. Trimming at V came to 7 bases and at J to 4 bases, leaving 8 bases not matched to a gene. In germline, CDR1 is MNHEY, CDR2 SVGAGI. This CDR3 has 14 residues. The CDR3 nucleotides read TGTGCCAGCATAAACAGGGGGTGGTCCACTGAAGCTTTCTTT. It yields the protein CASINRGWSTEAFF.

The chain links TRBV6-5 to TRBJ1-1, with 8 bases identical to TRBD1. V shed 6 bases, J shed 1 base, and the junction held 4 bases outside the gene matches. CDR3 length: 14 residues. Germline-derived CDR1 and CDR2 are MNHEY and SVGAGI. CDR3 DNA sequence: TGTGCCAGCAGCGAAGACAGGGGGAACACTGAAGCTTTCTTT. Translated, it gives CASSEDRGNTEAFF.

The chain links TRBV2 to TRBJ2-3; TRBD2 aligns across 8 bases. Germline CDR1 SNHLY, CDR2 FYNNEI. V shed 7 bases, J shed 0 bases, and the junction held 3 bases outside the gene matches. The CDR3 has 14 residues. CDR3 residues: CASISGVSTDTQYF. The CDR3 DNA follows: TGTGCCAGCATTAGCGGGGTTAGCACAGATACGCAGTATTTT.

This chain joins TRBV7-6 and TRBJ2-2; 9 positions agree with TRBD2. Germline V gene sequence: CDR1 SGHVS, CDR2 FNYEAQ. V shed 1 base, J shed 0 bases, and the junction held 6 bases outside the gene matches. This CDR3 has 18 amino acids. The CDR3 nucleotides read TGTGCCAGCAGCTTAGTAGCGGGGGACATCGCGAACACCGGGGAGCTGTTTTTT. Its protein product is CASSLVAGDIANTGELFF.

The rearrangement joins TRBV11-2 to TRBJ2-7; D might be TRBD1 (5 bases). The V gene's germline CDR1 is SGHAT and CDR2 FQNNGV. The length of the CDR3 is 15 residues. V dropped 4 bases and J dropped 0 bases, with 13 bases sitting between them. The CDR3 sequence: CASSSLQDSSYEQYF. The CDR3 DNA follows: TGTGCCAGCAGCTCCCTCCAAGACAGCTCCTACGAGCAGTACTTC.

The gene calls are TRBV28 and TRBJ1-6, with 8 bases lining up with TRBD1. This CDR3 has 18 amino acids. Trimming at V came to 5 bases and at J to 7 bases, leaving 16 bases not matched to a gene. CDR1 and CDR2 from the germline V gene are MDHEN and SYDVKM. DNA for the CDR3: TGTGCCAGCAGTCCCAATCATCCCGGACAGGGCGGGAATTCACCCCTCCACTTT. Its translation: CASSPNHPGQGGNSPLHF.

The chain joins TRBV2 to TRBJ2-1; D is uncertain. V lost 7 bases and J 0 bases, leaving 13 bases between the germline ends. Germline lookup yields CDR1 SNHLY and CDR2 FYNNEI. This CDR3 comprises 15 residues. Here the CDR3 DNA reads TGTGCCAGCAAACCGACTTTAAGCTCCTACAATGAGCAGTTCTTC. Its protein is CASKPTLSSYNEQFF.

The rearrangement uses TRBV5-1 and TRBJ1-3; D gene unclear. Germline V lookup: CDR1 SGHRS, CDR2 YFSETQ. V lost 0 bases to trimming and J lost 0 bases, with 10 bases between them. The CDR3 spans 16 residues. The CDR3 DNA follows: TGCGCCAGCAGCTTGGAGGGCGGGAGCTCTGGAAACACCATATATTTT. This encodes CASSLEGGSSGNTIYF.

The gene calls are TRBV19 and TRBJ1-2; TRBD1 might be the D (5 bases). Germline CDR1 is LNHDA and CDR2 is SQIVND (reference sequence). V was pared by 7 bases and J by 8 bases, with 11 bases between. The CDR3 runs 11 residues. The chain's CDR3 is CASKWGDGYTF. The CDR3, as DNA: TGTGCCAGTAAATGGGGGGACGGCTACACCTTC.

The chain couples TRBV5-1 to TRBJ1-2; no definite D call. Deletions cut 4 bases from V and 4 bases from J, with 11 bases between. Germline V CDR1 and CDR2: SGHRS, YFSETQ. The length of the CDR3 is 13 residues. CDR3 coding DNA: TGCGCCAGCAGCCCTGGCGGGTTCTATGGCTACACCTTC. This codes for CASSPGGFYGYTF.

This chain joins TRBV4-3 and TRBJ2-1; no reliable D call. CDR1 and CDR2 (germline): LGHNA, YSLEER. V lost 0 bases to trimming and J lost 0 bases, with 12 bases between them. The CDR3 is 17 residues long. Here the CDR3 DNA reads TGCGCCAGCAGCCAAGATCTAGGCACCAGCTCCTACAATGAGCAGTTCTTC. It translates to CASSQDLGTSSYNEQFF.

Here the CDR3 reads CASSTRGRGVAEAFF. DNA of the CDR3: TGTGCCAGCAGTACCAGGGGTCGGGGGGTCGCTGAAGCTTTCTTT. The V gene is TRBV6-5, the J gene TRBJ1-1; D possibly corresponds to TRBD1 (6 bases). The CDR3 has 15 residues. V lost 5 bases to trimming and J lost 6 bases, with 19 bases between them. Germline V gene lookup returns CDR1 MNHEY and CDR2 SVGAGI.

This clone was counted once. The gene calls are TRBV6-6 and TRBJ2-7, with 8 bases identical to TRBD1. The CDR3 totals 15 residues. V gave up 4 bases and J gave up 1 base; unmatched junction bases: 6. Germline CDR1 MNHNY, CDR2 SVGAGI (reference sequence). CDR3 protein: CASSLDRGLSYEQYF. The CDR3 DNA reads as TGTGCCAGCAGTTTAGACAGGGGTCTTTCCTACGAGCAGTACTTC.

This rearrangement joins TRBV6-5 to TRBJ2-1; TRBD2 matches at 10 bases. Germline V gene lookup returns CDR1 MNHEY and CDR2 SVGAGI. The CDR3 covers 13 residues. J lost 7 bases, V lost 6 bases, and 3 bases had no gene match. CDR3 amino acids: CASRIAGGNEQFF. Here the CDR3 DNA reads TGTGCCAGCAGGATAGCGGGGGGAAATGAGCAGTTCTTC.

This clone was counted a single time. The DNA of the CDR3 is TGTGCCAGCTCACTGCAGACGGACTTAAACACCGGGGAGCTGTTTTTT. It specifies CASSLQTDLNTGELFF. V and J are TRBV18 and TRBJ2-2; a weak D match, TRBD2 (5 bases). With 4 bases removed from V and 2 bases from J, the gap between germline ends came to 14 bases. Germline V lookup: CDR1 KGHSH, CDR2 LQKENI. This CDR3 contains 16 residues. Looking up the rest from reference TRBV18 and TRBJ2-2 gives the full variable domain: NAGVMQNPRHLVRRRGQEARLRCSPMKGHSHVYWYRQLPEEGLKFMVYLQKENIIDESGMPKERFSAEFPKEGPSILRIQQVVRGDSAAYFCASSLQTDLNTGELFFGEGSRLTVL.

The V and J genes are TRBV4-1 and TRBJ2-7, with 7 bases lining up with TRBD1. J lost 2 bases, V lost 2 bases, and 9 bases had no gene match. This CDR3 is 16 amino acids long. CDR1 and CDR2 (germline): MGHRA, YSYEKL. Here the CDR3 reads CASSQPARDSAYEQYF. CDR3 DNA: TGCGCCAGCAGCCAACCAGCCCGGGACAGCGCCTACGAGCAGTACTTC.

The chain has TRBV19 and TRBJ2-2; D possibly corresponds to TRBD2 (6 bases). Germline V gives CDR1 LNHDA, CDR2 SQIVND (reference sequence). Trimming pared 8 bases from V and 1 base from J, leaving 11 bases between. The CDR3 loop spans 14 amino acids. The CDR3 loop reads CASREAGNTGELFF. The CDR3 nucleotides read TGTGCCAGTCGGGAAGCGGGGAACACCGGGGAGCTGTTTTTT.

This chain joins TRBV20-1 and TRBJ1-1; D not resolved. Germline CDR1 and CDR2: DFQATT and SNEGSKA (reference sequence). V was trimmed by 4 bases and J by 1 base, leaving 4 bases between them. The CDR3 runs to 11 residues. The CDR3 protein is CSATGNTEAFF. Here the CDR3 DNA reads TGCAGTGCTACCGGGAACACTGAAGCTTTCTTT.

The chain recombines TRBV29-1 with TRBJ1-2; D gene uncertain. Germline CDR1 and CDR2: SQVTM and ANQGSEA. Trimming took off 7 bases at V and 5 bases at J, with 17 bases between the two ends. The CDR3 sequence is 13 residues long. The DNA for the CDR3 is TGCAGCGGAGGGCCCTCCGTTTCATATGGCTACACCTTC. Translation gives CSGGPSVSYGYTF.

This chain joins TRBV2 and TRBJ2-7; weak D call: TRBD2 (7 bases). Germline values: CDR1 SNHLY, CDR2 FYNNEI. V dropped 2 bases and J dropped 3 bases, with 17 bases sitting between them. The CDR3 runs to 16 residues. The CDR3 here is CASSEPVGGALYEQYF. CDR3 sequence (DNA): TGTGCCAGCAGTGAACCGGTGGGGGGGGCACTCTACGAGCAGTACTTC.

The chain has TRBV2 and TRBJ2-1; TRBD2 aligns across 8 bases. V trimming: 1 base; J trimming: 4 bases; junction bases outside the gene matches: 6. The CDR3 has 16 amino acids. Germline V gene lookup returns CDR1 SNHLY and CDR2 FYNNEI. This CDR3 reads CASSEGSSGVYNEQFF. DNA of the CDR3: TGTGCCAGCAGTGAAGGGAGTAGCGGGGTTTACAATGAGCAGTTCTTC.

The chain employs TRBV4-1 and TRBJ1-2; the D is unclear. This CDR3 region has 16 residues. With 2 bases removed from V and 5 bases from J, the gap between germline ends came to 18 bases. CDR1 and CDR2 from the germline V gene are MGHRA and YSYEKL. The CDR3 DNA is TGCGCCAGCAGCCAAATCCAGTCGGCCCTCGGGTATGGCTACACCTTC. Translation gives CASSQIQSALGYGYTF.

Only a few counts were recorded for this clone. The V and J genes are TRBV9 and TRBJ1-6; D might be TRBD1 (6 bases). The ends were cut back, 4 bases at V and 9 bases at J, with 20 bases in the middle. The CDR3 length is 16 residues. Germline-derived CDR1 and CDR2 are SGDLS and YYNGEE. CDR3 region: CASSIGQNLISSPLHF. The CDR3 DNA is TGTGCCAGCAGCATTGGACAGAACCTAATCTCTTCACCCCTCCACTTT.

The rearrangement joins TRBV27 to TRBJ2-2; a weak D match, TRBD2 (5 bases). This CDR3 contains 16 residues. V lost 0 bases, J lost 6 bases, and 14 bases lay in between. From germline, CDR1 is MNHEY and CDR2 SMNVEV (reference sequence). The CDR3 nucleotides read TGTGCCAGCAGTTTATCGAGGTTACTGGGAGCCGGGGAGCTGTTTTTT. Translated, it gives CASSLSRLLGAGELFF.

CDR3: CASDSPGQTNTGELFF. In DNA form, the CDR3 reads TGTGCCAGCGATTCACCGGGACAGACTAACACCGGGGAGCTGTTTTTT. The chain has TRBV7-9 and TRBJ2-2; 7 bases align to TRBD1. The germline gives CDR1 SEHNR, CDR2 FQNEAQ (reference sequence). V lost 8 bases and J lost 2; bases outside the gene matches: 11. This CDR3 spans 16 amino acids.

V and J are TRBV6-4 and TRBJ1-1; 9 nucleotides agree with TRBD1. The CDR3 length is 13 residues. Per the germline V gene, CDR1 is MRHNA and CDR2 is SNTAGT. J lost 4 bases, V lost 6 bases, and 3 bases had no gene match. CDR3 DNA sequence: TGTGCCAGCAGCGAGGACAGGGGCACTGAAGCTTTCTTT. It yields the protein CASSEDRGTEAFF.